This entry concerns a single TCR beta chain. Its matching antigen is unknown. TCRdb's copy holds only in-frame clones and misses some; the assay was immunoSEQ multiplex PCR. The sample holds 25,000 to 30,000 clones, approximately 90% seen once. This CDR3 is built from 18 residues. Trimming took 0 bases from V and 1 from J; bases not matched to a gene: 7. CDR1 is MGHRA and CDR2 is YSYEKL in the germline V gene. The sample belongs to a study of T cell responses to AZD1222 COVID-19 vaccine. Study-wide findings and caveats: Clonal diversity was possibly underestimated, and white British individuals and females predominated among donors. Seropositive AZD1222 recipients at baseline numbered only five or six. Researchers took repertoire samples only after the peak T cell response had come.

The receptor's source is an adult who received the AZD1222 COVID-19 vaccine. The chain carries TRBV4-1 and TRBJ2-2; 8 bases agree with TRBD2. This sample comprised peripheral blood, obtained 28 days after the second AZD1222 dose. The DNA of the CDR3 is TGCGCCAGCAGCCAAGAAGGGCAGGGACTAGTGAACACCGGGGAGCTGTTTTTT. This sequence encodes CASSQEGQGLVNTGELFF.